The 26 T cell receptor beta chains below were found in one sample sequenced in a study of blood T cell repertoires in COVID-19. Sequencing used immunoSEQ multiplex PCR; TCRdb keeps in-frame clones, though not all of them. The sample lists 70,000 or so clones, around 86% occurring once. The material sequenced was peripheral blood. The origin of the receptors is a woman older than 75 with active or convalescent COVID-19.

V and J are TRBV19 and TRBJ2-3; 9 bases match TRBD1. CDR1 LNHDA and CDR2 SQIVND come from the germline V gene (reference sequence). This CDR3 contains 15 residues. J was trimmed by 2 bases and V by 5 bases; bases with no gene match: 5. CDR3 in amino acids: CASSYRDRDTDTQYF. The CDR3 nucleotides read TGTGCCAGTAGTTACCGGGACAGGGACACAGATACGCAGTATTTT.

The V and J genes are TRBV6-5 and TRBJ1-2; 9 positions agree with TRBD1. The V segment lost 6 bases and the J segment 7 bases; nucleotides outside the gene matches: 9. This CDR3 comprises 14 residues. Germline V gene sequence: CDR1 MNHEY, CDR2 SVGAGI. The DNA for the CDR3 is TGTGCCAGCAGAAACTCCGGGACAGGGTCTGGCTACACCTTC. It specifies CASRNSGTGSGYTF.

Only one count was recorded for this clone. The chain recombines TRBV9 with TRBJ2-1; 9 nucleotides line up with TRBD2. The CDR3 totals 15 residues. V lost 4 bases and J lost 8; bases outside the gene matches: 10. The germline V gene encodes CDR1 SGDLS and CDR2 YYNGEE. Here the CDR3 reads CASSTGLAGRDEQFF. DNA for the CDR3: TGTGCCAGCAGCACGGGACTAGCCGGGAGGGATGAGCAGTTCTTC.

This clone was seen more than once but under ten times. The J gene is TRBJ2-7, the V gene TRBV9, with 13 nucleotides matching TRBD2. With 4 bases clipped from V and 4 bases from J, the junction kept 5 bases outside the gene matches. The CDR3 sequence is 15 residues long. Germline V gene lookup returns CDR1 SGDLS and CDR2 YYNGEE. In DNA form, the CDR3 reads TGTGCCAGCAGCCTAGGACTAGCGGGGGCGTACGAGCAGTACTTC. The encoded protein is CASSLGLAGAYEQYF.

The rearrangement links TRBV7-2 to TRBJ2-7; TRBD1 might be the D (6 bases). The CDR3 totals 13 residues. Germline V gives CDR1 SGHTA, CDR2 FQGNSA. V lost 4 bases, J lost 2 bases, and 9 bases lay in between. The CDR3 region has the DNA TGTGCCAGCAGCTCTCGGGACACCTACGAGCAGTACTTC. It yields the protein CASSSRDTYEQYF.

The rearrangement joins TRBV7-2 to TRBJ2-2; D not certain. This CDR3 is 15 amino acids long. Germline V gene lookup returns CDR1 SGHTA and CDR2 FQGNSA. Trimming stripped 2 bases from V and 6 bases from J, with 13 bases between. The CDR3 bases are TGTGCCAGCAGCTTACGTAGGCTGGGCGCCGGGGAGCTGTTTTTT. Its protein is CASSLRRLGAGELFF. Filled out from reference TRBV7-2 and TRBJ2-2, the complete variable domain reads GAGVSQSPSNKVTEKGKDVELRCDPISGHTALYWYRQSLGQGLEFLIYFQGNSAPDKSGLPSDRFSAERTGGSVSTLTIQRTQQEDSAVYLCASSLRRLGAGELFFGEGSRLTVL.

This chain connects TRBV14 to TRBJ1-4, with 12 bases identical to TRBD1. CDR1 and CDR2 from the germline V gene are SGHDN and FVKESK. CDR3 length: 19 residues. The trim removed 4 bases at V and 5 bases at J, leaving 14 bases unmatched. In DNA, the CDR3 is TGTGCCAGCAGCCCTATCCGGGACAGGGGGCGCGTGTCGAATGAAAAACTGTTTTTT. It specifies CASSPIRDRGRVSNEKLFF.

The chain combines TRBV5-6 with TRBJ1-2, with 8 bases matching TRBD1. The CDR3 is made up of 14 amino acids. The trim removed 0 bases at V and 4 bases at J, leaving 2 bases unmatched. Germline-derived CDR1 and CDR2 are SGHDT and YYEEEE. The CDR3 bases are TGTGCCAGCAGCTTGGAGGGGACAGGCTATGGCTACACCTTC. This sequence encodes CASSLEGTGYGYTF.

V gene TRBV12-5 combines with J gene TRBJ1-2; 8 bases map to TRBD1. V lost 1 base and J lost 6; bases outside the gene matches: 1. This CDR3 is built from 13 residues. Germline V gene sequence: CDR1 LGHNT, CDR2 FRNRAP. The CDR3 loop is CASGLARGHGYTF. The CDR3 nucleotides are TGTGCTAGTGGTTTGGCCAGGGGGCATGGCTACACCTTC.

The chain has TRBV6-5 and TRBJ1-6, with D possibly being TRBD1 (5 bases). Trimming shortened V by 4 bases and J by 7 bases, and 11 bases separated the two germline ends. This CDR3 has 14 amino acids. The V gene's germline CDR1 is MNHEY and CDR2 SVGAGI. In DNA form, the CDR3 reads TGTGCCAGCAGTTCAGGGTTACTAAATTCACCCCTCCACTTT. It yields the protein CASSSGLLNSPLHF.

CDR3 in DNA: TGTGCCAGTAGTATTAGCGGGCTTCAAGAGACCCAGTACTTC. Translated, it gives CASSISGLQETQYF. The chain is built from TRBV19 and TRBJ2-5, with TRBD2 matching over 7 bases. The CDR3 runs to 14 residues. Trimming took 3 bases from V and 2 from J; bases not matched to a gene: 3. The germline V gene encodes CDR1 LNHDA and CDR2 SQIVND (reference sequence).

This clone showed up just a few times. The CDR3 DNA sequence: TGTGCCAGCAGCCCTGCGGGGGGACTCTCCTACGAGCAGTACTTC. The encoded protein is CASSPAGGLSYEQYF. The chain has TRBV14 and TRBJ2-7, with TRBD2 matching over 8 bases. J was trimmed by 0 bases and V by 4 bases; bases with no gene match: 5. From germline, CDR1 is SGHDN and CDR2 FVKESK. This CDR3 spans 15 amino acids.

The CDR3 sequence: CASSQLGGGALSTQYF. The CDR3 DNA reads TGCGCCAGCAGCCAACTTGGCGGGGGGGCCCTGAGTACGCAGTATTTT. The chain links TRBV4-3 to TRBJ2-3; 9 bases agree with TRBD2. V was pared by 2 bases and J by 8 bases, with 11 bases of the junction left unmatched. Germline CDR1 reads LGHNA; CDR2 reads YSLEER. The CDR3 is 16 residues long.

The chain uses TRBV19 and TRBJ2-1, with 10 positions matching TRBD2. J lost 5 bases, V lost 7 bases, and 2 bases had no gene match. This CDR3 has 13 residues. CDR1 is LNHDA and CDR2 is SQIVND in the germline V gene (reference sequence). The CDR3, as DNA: TGTGCCAGTACGCTAGCGGGGGACAATGAGCAGTTCTTC. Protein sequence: CASTLAGDNEQFF.

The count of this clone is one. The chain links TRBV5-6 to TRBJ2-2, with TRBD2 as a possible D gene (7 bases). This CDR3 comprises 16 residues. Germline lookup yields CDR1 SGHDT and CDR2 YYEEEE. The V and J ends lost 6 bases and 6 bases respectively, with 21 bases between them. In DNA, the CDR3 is TGTGCCAGCAACCTTAGGGGGGGACCCCTACCCGGGGAGCTGTTTTTT. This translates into CASNLRGGPLPGELFF.

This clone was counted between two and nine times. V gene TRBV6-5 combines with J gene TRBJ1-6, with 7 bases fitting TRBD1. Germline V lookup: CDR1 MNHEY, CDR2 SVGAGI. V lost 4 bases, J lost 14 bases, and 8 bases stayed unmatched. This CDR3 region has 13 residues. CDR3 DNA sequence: TGTGCCAGCAGTTCCGAGTTAGGGGGCACCCTCCACTTT. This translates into CASSSELGGTLHF.

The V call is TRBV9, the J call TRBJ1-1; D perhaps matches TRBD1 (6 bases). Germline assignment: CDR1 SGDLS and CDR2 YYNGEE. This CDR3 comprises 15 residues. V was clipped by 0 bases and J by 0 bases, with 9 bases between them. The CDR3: CASSVAQGLNTEAFF. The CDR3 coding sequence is TGTGCCAGCAGCGTAGCTCAGGGGTTGAACACTGAAGCTTTCTTT.

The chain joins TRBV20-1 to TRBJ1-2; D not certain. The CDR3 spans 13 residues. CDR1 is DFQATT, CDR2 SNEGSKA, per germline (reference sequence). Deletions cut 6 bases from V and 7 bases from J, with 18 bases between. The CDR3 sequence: CSASSGKEGGYTF. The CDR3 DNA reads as TGCAGTGCCAGTTCCGGGAAGGAAGGTGGCTACACCTTC.

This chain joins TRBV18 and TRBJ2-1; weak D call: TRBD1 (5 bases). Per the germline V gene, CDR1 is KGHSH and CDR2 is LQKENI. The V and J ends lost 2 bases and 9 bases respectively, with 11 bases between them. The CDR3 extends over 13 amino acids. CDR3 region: CASSPKGWSEQFF. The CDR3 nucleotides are TGTGCCAGCTCACCAAAGGGGTGGAGTGAGCAGTTCTTC.

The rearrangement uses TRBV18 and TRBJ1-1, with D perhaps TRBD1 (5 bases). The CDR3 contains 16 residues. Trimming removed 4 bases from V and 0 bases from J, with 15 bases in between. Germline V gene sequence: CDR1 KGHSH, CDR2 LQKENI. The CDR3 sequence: CASSRQGSRMNTEAFF. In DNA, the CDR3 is TGTGCCAGCTCACGCCAGGGTAGTCGGATGAACACTGAAGCTTTCTTT. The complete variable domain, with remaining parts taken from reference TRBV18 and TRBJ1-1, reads NAGVMQNPRHLVRRRGQEARLRCSPMKGHSHVYWYRQLPEEGLKFMVYLQKENIIDESGMPKERFSAEFPKEGPSILRIQQVVRGDSAAYFCASSRQGSRMNTEAFFGQGTRLTVV.

CDR3 bases: TGTGCCAGTAGATCCATAGCGGGGGGTACAGATACGCAGTATTTT. Its protein product is CASRSIAGGTDTQYF. V usage is TRBV19 and J usage is TRBJ2-3; 10 bases align to TRBD2. The CDR3 extends over 15 amino acids. V dropped 6 bases and J dropped 3; count of bases not matched to a gene: 6. Per the germline V gene, CDR1 is LNHDA and CDR2 is SQIVND (reference sequence).

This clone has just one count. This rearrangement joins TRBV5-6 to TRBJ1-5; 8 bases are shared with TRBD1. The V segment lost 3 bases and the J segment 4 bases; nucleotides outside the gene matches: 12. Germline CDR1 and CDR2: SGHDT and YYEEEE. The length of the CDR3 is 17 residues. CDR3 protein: CASSYRQGWKANQPQHF. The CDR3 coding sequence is TGTGCCAGCAGCTATCGACAGGGGTGGAAGGCGAATCAGCCCCAGCATTTT.

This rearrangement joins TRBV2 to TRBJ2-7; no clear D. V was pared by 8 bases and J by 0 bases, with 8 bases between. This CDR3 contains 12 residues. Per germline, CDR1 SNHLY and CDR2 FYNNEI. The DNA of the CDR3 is TGTGCCAGCTCCGAGAGCTCCTACGAGCAGTACTTC. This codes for CASSESSYEQYF.

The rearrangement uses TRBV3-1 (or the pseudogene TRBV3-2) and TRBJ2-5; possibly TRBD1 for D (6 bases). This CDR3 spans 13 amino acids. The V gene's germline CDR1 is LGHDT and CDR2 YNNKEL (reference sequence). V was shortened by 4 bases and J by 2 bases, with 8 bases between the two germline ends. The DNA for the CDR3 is TGTGCCAGCAGCCTCGGACAGCAAGAGACCCAGTACTTC. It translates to CASSLGQQETQYF.

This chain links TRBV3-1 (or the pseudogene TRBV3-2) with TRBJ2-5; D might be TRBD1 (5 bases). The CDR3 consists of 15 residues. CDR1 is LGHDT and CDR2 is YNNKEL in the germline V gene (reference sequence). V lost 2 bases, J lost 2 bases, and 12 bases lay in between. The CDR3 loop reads CASSQHRGNQETQYF. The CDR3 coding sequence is TGTGCCAGCAGCCAACATAGGGGAAATCAAGAGACCCAGTACTTC.

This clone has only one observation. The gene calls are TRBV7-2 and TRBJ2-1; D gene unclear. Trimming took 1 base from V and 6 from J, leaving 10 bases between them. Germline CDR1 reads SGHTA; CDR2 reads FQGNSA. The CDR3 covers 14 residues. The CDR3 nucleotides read TGTGCCAGCAGCTTAGGGCCTGTCTCCAATGAGCAGTTCTTC. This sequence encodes CASSLGPVSNEQFF.